A single sample is the source of the 10 T cell receptor beta chains below, sequenced in a study of a mutant IDH1 vaccine in newly diagnosed glioma. The time point here: week 11, during vaccination. Each vaccine dose was 300 ug of mutant IDH1 20-mer peptide, with topical imiquimod. These receptors have no known antigen. Repertoires were generated with immunoSEQ multiplex PCR, while TCRdb's copy carries only in-frame clones and drops some. This table holds about 24,000 clones, about 80% found once. This specimen was PBMCs, taken from a glioma patient whose treatment included an IDH1 peptide vaccine. All receptors come from a man aged 35 to 55 with glioma.

The rearrangement links TRBV11-1 to TRBJ2-5, with D possibly being TRBD1 (5 bases). Germline lookup yields CDR1 SGHAT and CDR2 FQDESV (reference sequence). Trimming left V 1 base short and J 3 bases short, with 6 bases between. CDR3 length: 13 residues. The DNA for the CDR3 is TGTGCCAGCAGCTTAGTAGGGGAAGAGACCCAGTACTTC. Amino acids: CASSLVGEETQYF.

The chain is built from TRBV4-1 and TRBJ1-1; tentative D call: TRBD1 (5 bases). V was pared by 4 bases and J by 5 bases, with 17 bases between. The germline V gene has CDR1 MGHRA and CDR2 YSYEKL. The CDR3 spans 15 residues. In DNA form, the CDR3 reads TGCGCCAGCAGCCCTCAACGGGGGGGGATGACTGAAGCTTTCTTT. Amino acid sequence: CASSPQRGGMTEAFF.

The gene calls are TRBV9 and TRBJ2-3, with 10 bases aligning to TRBD2. The CDR3 length is 16 residues. Trimming removed 4 bases from V and 6 bases from J; junction bases left unmatched: 11. Germline lookup yields CDR1 SGDLS and CDR2 YYNGEE. CDR3 sequence (DNA): TGTGCCAGCAGCCTCCCCTTAGCGGGGGGACTGGATACGCAGTATTTT. This encodes CASSLPLAGGLDTQYF.

The V gene is TRBV7-8, the J gene TRBJ2-3; D might be TRBD1 or TRBD2, each matching 6 bases. CDR3 length: 15 residues. Germline assignment: CDR1 SGHVS and CDR2 FQNEAQ. V gave up 6 bases and J gave up 4 bases, with 17 bases separating them. CDR3 amino acids: CASRIGGRSADTQYF. CDR3 DNA sequence: TGTGCCAGCAGAATAGGGGGGAGGAGCGCAGATACGCAGTATTTT.

This chain links TRBV19 with TRBJ1-5; a possible D gene is TRBD1 (6 bases). The germline V gene encodes CDR1 LNHDA and CDR2 SQIVND (reference sequence). CDR3 length: 17 amino acids. V shed 5 bases and J shed 0 bases, with 17 bases lying between them. The CDR3: CASSPQGPFNSNQPQHF. CDR3 sequence (DNA): TGTGCCAGTAGTCCGCAGGGGCCGTTTAATAGCAATCAGCCCCAGCATTTT.

V gene TRBV7-9 combines with J gene TRBJ1-3, with 9 bases aligning to TRBD1. Looked up from germline, CDR1 is SEHNR and CDR2 is FQNEAQ (reference sequence). The CDR3 sequence is 16 residues long. V lost 4 bases, J lost 0 bases, and 4 bases stayed unmatched. CDR3 DNA: TGTGCCAGCAGCTCGGGACAGGGCTTCTCTGGAAACACCATATATTTT. Encoded protein: CASSSGQGFSGNTIYF.

This clone came up a few times. This chain joins TRBV28 and TRBJ1-1, with no clear D. Germline-derived CDR1 and CDR2 are MDHEN and SYDVKM. The V gene lost 5 bases and the J gene lost 5 bases, with 9 bases spanning the gap. The CDR3 has 12 amino acids. The CDR3 sequence is CASSPPITEAFF. Written as DNA, the CDR3 is TGTGCCAGCAGTCCCCCTATTACTGAAGCTTTCTTT.

The chain employs TRBV6-5 and TRBJ2-2, with D unclear. Germline values: CDR1 MNHEY, CDR2 SVGAGI. This CDR3 is 15 amino acids long. Trimming left V 0 bases short and J 5 bases short, with 10 bases between. In DNA, the CDR3 is TGTGCCAGCAGTTACTCGGTGTGGCCGACCGGGGAGCTGTTTTTT. The encoded protein is CASSYSVWPTGELFF.

V usage is TRBV5-5 and J usage is TRBJ1-5, with 7 positions matching TRBD1. CDR1 is SGHKS and CDR2 is YYEKEE in the germline V gene (reference sequence). The CDR3 totals 16 residues. V trimming: 4 bases; J trimming: 4 bases; junction bases outside the gene matches: 11. Here the CDR3 reads CASSLTDREINQPQHF. The CDR3 DNA is TGTGCCAGCAGCCTAACCGACAGGGAGATAAATCAGCCCCAGCATTTT.

The rearrangement uses TRBV10-1 and TRBJ1-4, with D perhaps matching TRBD1 (6 bases). The V end lost 6 bases, the J end lost 5 bases, and 13 bases lay between the germline ends. From germline, CDR1 is WNHNN and CDR2 SYGVQD (reference sequence). This CDR3 comprises 14 residues. CDR3 bases: TGCGCCAGCAGCGACGGGGGGGCAAATGAAAAACTGTTTTTT. This gives the protein CASSDGGANEKLFF.